A single sample gave rise to the 19 T cell receptor beta chains below, sequenced in a study of blood T cell dynamics during melanoma immunotherapy (dated by TCRdb to about 2020). The label giving this sample's time point can be read as: pre-treatment baseline. The library was made by the immunoSEQ multiplex PCR assay. TCRdb limited this immuneACCESS table to in-frame rearrangements with V and J called. A share of clones is missing; checked studies link under half to unresolved V genes, and the rest is unexplained. The sample has some 25,000 clones on record, around nine tenths of them singletons. The ten largest make up about 4.9% of the sample. The specimen was blood, collected from a patient treated with checkpoint blockade. These TCRs come from a human donor with melanoma.

This chain's CDR3 is CASSYSQGSNSPLHF. CDR3 nucleotides: TGTGCCAGCAGTTACTCTCAGGGCTCCAATTCACCCCTCCACTTT. The genes are TRBV6-6 and TRBJ1-6; D may be TRBD1 (5 bases). The germline V gene has CDR1 MNHNY and CDR2 SVGAGI (reference sequence). The CDR3 consists of 15 residues. V lost 0 bases, J lost 7 bases, and 10 bases lay in between.

The chain carries TRBV21-1 and TRBJ1-2. TRBV21-1 is designated a pseudogene. CDR3 length: 16 amino acids. The CDR3 region has the DNA TGTGCCAGCAGCAAACCCCCCCCGGGGCGGAACTATGGCTACACCTTC. Encoded protein: CASSKPPPGRNYGYTF.

V and J are TRBV15 and TRBJ2-7; weak D call: TRBD2 (6 bases). This CDR3 contains 14 residues. V dropped 0 bases and J dropped 2 bases, with 8 bases sitting between them. CDR1 and CDR2 from the germline V gene are LNHNV and YYDKDF (reference sequence). DNA of the CDR3: TGTGCCACCAGCAGAGATGCGGGGCCCTACGAGCAGTACTTC. As protein: CATSRDAGPYEQYF.

In DNA, the CDR3 is TGTGCCAGCAGTTACGCCTCTGAAGCTTTCTTT. Protein product: CASSYASEAFF. This chain connects TRBV2 to TRBJ1-1; D gene uncertain. Germline V gene sequence: CDR1 SNHLY, CDR2 FYNNEI. CDR3 length equals 11 residues. V was cut by 5 bases and J by 6 bases, with 7 bases left in between.

This clone appeared a few times. The rearrangement uses TRBV19 and TRBJ2-7; D might be TRBD2 (6 bases). Germline CDR1 is LNHDA and CDR2 is SQIVND (reference sequence). Trimming took off 3 bases at V and 4 bases at J, with 13 bases between the two ends. CDR3 length: 14 amino acids. This CDR3 reads CASSIPGGWYEQYF. In nucleotides, the CDR3 is TGTGCCAGTAGTATTCCCGGAGGGTGGTACGAGCAGTACTTC.

This chain uses TRBV6-1 with TRBJ2-3; D is unresolved. Deletions cut 3 bases from V and 8 bases from J, with 15 bases between. The CDR3 is 14 residues long. Germline V lookup: CDR1 MNHNS, CDR2 SASEGT. The CDR3 loop reads CASSEASRQGTQYF. The DNA of the CDR3 is TGTGCCAGCAGTGAGGCGTCACGGCAAGGTACGCAGTATTTT.

The chain couples TRBV7-2 to TRBJ2-1; perhaps TRBD2 as D (5 bases). V lost 2 bases and J lost 10, with 12 bases in between. The germline CDR1 and CDR2 sequences are SGHTA and FQGNSA. The CDR3 runs to 13 residues. CDR3 in DNA: TGTGCCAGCAGCTTACCCCGGACTGTCGAGCAGTTCTTC. Its translation: CASSLPRTVEQFF. The full variable domain, completed using reference TRBV7-2 and TRBJ2-1, is GAGVSQSPSNKVTEKGKDVELRCDPISGHTALYWYRQSLGQGLEFLIYFQGNSAPDKSGLPSDRFSAERTGGSVSTLTIQRTQQEDSAVYLCASSLPRTVEQFFGPGTRLTVL.

V usage is TRBV18 and J usage is TRBJ1-1; D might be TRBD1 (5 bases). Trimming stripped 3 bases from V and 4 bases from J, with 9 bases between. Germline V gene lookup returns CDR1 KGHSH and CDR2 LQKENI. The CDR3 extends over 13 amino acids. The CDR3 is CASSPQGVTEAFF. The CDR3 DNA reads as TGTGCCAGCTCACCTCAAGGGGTCACTGAAGCTTTCTTT.

The chain joins TRBV11-3 to TRBJ2-7, with TRBD1 matching over 7 bases. The CDR3 loop spans 15 amino acids. Germline assignment: CDR1 SGHNT and CDR2 YENEEA. Trimming at V came to 5 bases and at J to 0 bases, leaving 7 bases not matched to a gene. CDR3 sequence (DNA): TGTGCCAGCAGCGTTAGACAGGGCCACTCCTACGAGCAGTACTTC. Its protein is CASSVRQGHSYEQYF.

This chain links TRBV7-9 with TRBJ1-1; 9 bases map to TRBD1. The CDR3 length is 17 residues. Trimming removed 5 bases from V and 3 bases from J; junction bases left unmatched: 13. In germline, CDR1 is SEHNR, CDR2 FQNEAQ (reference sequence). The CDR3: CASSDEQGAIRDTEAFF. For the CDR3, the DNA is TGTGCCAGCAGCGACGAACAGGGGGCGATTCGGGACACTGAAGCTTTCTTT.

The chain has TRBV7-9 and TRBJ1-1; 8 bases are a match to TRBD1. This CDR3 is built from 14 residues. Germline V lookup: CDR1 SEHNR, CDR2 FQNEAQ (reference sequence). V was clipped by 4 bases and J by 3 bases; unmatched bases: 4. The CDR3 coding sequence is TGTGCCAGCAGCTACACAGGGGGGGACACTGAAGCTTTCTTT. Translated, it gives CASSYTGGDTEAFF.

The rearrangement joins TRBV5-1 to TRBJ2-1; D call uncertain. The V and J ends lost 0 bases and 0 bases respectively, with 7 bases between them. Germline V lookup: CDR1 SGHRS, CDR2 YFSETQ. The CDR3 consists of 15 residues. CDR3 bases: TGCGCCAGCAGCTTGGACGGTAGCTCCTACAATGAGCAGTTCTTC. Translated: CASSLDGSSYNEQFF.

As to this clone: The same CDR3 can be traced to other DNA sequences in this sample. The chain combines TRBV5-1 with TRBJ2-5; 7 bases are a match to TRBD2. CDR1 is SGHRS, CDR2 YFSETQ, per germline. CDR3 length equals 14 residues. The junction had 2 bases not matched to a gene; V was cut back by 0 bases and J by 3 bases. The CDR3 sequence: CASSLAREKETQYF. The DNA for the CDR3 is TGCGCCAGCAGCTTGGCGCGGGAGAAAGAGACCCAGTACTTC.

This chain connects TRBV7-3 to TRBJ2-1; D might be TRBD2 (6 bases). This CDR3 has 12 amino acids. Trimming pared 5 bases from V and 10 bases from J, leaving 12 bases between. CDR1 and CDR2 from the germline V gene are SGHTA and FQGTGA. CDR3 loop: CASSLGTAEQFF. The CDR3 DNA reads TGTGCCAGCAGCCTGGGGACTGCAGAGCAGTTCTTC.

The rearrangement links TRBV5-1 to TRBJ2-7, with D possibly TRBD1 on 7 matching bases. The V gene lost 4 bases and the J gene lost 3 bases, with 11 bases spanning the gap. This CDR3 spans 13 amino acids. Germline V gene data show CDR1 as SGHRS and CDR2 as YFSETQ. This chain's CDR3 is CASSVQGGYEQYF. The CDR3, as DNA: TGCGCCAGCAGCGTCCAGGGGGGCTACGAGCAGTACTTC.

V and J are TRBV5-6 and TRBJ2-5; 11 bases align to TRBD1. Germline loops: CDR1 SGHDT, CDR2 YYEEEE. The junction had 8 bases not matched to a gene; V was cut back by 4 bases and J by 6 bases. The CDR3 length is 15 residues. The CDR3 spells CASSPNPDRGQTQYF. CDR3 coding DNA: TGTGCCAGCAGCCCTAACCCGGACAGGGGGCAGACCCAGTACTTC.

The chain combines TRBV6-1 with TRBJ1-5; a weak D match, TRBD1 (6 bases). Per germline, CDR1 MNHNS and CDR2 SASEGT. The CDR3 spans 14 residues. V was cut by 4 bases and J by 11 bases, with 18 bases left in between. Written as DNA, the CDR3 is TGTGCCAGCAGTGCACAGGGCTCAATCATGGCCCAGCATTTT. This sequence encodes CASSAQGSIMAQHF.

This clone has just one count. V and J are TRBV19 and TRBJ1-1; possibly TRBD1 for D (5 bases). Germline lookup yields CDR1 LNHDA and CDR2 SQIVND (reference sequence). V was trimmed by 3 bases and J by 8 bases, leaving 16 bases between them. The CDR3 runs 14 residues. The DNA for the CDR3 is TGTGCCAGTAGTATTGGTGGGGCCGACGTCGAAGCTTTCTTT. This gives the protein CASSIGGADVEAFF.

V gene TRBV15 combines with J gene TRBJ2-3; D may correspond to TRBD1 or TRBD2 (6 bases each). This CDR3 region has 14 residues. Per germline, CDR1 LNHNV and CDR2 YYDKDF (reference sequence). Between the trimmed V and J ends, which lost 10 bases and 5 bases, there was a span of 19 bases. Here the CDR3 DNA reads TGTGCCATACGGTCCGGGGGCGGGAAAGATACGCAGTATTTT. Translated: CAIRSGGGKDTQYF.